A selection of T cell receptor beta chains follows, all from one sample in a study of blood T cell repertoires in COVID-19. Clones were read by immunoSEQ multiplex PCR, and TCRdb kept only the in-frame ones, dropping some. The sample shows more than 250,000 clones, approximately 86% of them seen only once. The sequenced sample was peripheral blood. The receptors were sampled from a woman aged 25 to 39 who had recovered from COVID-19. Each CDR3 is given with its conserved first and last residue. A D gene is named only where the DNA matches it firmly. Expanded clones get a size class; other rows say once, few or many, or leave the size out.

J gene,D gene,clone size,V gene,CDR3 length,CDR3 protein,CDR3 DNA
TRBJ2-1,TRBD1,.,TRBV6-6,14,CASSRQGLHNEQFF,TGTGCCAGCAGTCGACAGGGCTTACACAATGAGCAGTTCTTC
TRBJ2-2,TRBD2,.,TRBV6-5,13,CATGEGTTGELFF,TGTGCCACCGGGGAGGGGACGACCGGGGAGCTGTTTTTT
TRBJ2-7,TRBD1,.,TRBV4-1,14,CASSQDIKGAEQYF,TGCGCCAGCAGCCAAGATATAAAGGGGGCCGAGCAGTACTTC
TRBJ2-6,TRBD1,.,TRBV27,17,CASSKGQGKAGANVLTF,TGTGCCAGCAGTAAAGGACAGGGAAAGGCTGGGGCCAACGTCCTGACTTTC
TRBJ2-3,TRBD2,many,TRBV6-4,15,CASSDSSGGADTQYF,TGTGCCAGCAGTGACTCTAGCGGGGGGGCAGATACGCAGTATTTT
TRBJ2-7,.,.,TRBV6-5,12,CASSYGGGEQYF,TGTGCCAGCAGTTACGGAGGAGGCGAGCAGTACTTC
TRBJ2-1,.,.,TRBV7-3,15,CASSPGEFTYNEQFF,TGTGCCAGCAGCCCCGGGGAGTTTACCTACAATGAGCAGTTCTTC
TRBJ2-1,.,.,TRBV6-5,15,CASSYKPGQPSGKFF,TGTGCCAGCAGTTACAAACCGGGACAACCCAGTGGAAAGTTCTTC
TRBJ2-7,.,.,TRBV5-1,14,CASSFRRDHYEQYF,TGCGCCAGCAGCTTTCGGAGGGATCACTACGAGCAGTACTTC
TRBJ1-5,.,few,TRBV30,13,CAWSSGVNQPQHF,TGTGCCTGGAGTTCGGGGGTCAATCAGCCCCAGCATTTT
TRBJ1-5,TRBD1,.,TRBV7-9,14,CASSLDRGNQPQHF,TGTGCCAGCAGCCTCGACAGGGGTAATCAGCCCCAGCATTTT
TRBJ2-7,TRBD2,.,TRBV4-1,14,CASSQDASGEEQYF,TGCGCCAGCAGCCAAGATGCGAGCGGGGAAGAGCAGTACTTC
TRBJ1-6,TRBD1,few,TRBV19,14,CASRKTGDNSPLHF,TGTGCCAGTAGGAAGACAGGGGATAATTCACCCCTCCACTTT
TRBJ2-1,TRBD2,.,TRBV19,22,CASATGRLLGSGRAGSYNEQFF,TGTGCCAGTGCGACGGGGCGCTTGCTTGGTAGCGGGAGGGCCGGGTCCTACAATGAGCAGTTCTTC
TRBJ2-1,TRBD2,.,TRBV28,17,CASRPTSGRQGNNEQFF,TGTGCCAGCAGACCGACTAGCGGGAGGCAAGGGAACAATGAGCAGTTCTTC
TRBJ2-7,.,.,TRBV7-2,14,CASSLRTGTYEQYF,TGTGCCAGCAGCCTACGAACAGGGACCTACGAGCAGTACTTC
TRBJ2-3,.,.,TRBV19,15,CASSSGDSSTDTQYF,TGTGCCAGTAGTTCGGGAGACTCTAGCACAGATACGCAGTATTTT
TRBJ2-5,.,.,TRBV27,16,CASSPRWQGGQETQYF,TGTGCCAGCAGCCCCCGGTGGCAGGGGGGCCAAGAGACCCAGTACTTC
TRBJ2-1,.,.,TRBV5-1,13,CASSPTRAHEQFF,TGCGCCAGCAGCCCGACTCGCGCCCATGAGCAGTTCTTC
TRBJ2-2,.,.,TRBV7-2,15,CASSLGQGVTGELFF,TGTGCCAGCAGCCTGGGGCAGGGCGTCACCGGGGAGCTGTTTTTT
TRBJ2-7,.,.,TRBV7-2,15,CASSPILSGWYEQYF,TGTGCCAGCAGCCCTATACTGTCGGGGTGGTACGAGCAGTACTTC
TRBJ2-2,.,.,TRBV13,16,CASSLEPGIKSGELFF,TGTGCCAGCAGCTTAGAGCCAGGTATCAAGTCCGGGGAGCTGTTTTTT